There are a few counts of the clone carrying this T cell receptor (beta chain). Its antigen is not identified. The data were obtained in a study of T cells in Graves' hyperthyroidism and ophthalmopathy. Study findings and constraints: In validation, the model predicted ophthalmopathy. These predictions came a median 6.5 months before onset.

Trimming shortened V by 0 bases and J by 0 bases, and 9 bases separated the two germline ends. Germline-derived CDR1 and CDR2 are DFQATT and SNEGSKA (reference sequence). The CDR3 runs 15 residues. Researchers amplified the TCR beta CDR3 regions from RNA transcripts. The study used the HTBI primer set for a first-round RT-PCR of the TCR CDR3. TCRdb processed the multiplex PCR reads anew with MiXCR; each CDR3 protein has one entry. The sample has 300,000 to 400,000 distinct CDR3 sequences; roughly 20% are singletons. The receptor was derived from a woman in her forties or fifties with Graves' hyperthyroidism. The J gene is TRBJ1-5, the V gene TRBV20-1, with D possibly matching TRBD1 (5 bases). The specimen was blood. CDR3 sequence (DNA): TGCAGTGCTAGAGAGGGGGGGGGTAGCAATCAGCCCCAGCATTTT. Translation: CSAREGGGSNQPQHF.